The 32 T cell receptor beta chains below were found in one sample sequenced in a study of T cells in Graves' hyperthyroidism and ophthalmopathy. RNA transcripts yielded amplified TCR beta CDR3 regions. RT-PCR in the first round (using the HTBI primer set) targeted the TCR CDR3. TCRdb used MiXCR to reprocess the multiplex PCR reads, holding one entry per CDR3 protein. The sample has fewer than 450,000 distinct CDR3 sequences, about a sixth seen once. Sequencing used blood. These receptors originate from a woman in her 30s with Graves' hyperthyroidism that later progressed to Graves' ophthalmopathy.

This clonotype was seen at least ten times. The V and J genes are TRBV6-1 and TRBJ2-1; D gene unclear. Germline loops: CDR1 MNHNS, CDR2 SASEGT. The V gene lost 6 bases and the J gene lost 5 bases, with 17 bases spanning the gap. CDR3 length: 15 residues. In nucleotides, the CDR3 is TGTGCCAGCAGGTCGGGTGTGGCTTACAACAATGAGCAGTTCTTC. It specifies CASRSGVAYNNEQFF.

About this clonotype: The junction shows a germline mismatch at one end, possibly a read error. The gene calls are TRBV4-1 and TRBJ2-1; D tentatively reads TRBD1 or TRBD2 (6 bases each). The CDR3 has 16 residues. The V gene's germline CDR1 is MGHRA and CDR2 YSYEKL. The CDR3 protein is CASSQVRTRGAREQFF. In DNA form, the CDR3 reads TGTGCCAGCAGCCAAGTTAGAACTAGGGGGGCAAGGGAGCAGTTCTTC.

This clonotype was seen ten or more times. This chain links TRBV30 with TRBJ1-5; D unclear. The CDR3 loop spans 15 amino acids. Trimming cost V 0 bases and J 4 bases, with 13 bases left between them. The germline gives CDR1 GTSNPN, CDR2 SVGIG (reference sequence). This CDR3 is CAWSVRSVDNQPQHF. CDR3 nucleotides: TGTGCCTGGAGTGTTAGGTCAGTCGATAATCAGCCCCAGCATTTT.

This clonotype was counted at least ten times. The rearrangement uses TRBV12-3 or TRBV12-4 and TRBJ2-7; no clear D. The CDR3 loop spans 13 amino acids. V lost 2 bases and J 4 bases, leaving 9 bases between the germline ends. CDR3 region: CASSLTDGYEQYF. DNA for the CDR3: TGTGCCAGCAGTTTAACCGACGGGTACGAGCAGTACTTC.

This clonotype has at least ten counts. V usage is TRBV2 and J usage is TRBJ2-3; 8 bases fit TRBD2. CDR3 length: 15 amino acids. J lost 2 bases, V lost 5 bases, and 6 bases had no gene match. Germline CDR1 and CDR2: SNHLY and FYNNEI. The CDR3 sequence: CASSPGLVNTDTQYF. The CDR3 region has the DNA TGTGCCAGCAGTCCGGGACTAGTGAACACAGATACGCAGTATTTT.

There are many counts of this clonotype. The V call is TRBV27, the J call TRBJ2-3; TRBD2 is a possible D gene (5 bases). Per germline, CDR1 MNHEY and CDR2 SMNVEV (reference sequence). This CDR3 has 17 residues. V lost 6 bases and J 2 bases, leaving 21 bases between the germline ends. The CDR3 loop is CASRPLVRETYTDTQYF. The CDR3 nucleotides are TGTGCCAGCAGGCCCCTCGTACGGGAAACGTACACAGATACGCAGTATTTT.

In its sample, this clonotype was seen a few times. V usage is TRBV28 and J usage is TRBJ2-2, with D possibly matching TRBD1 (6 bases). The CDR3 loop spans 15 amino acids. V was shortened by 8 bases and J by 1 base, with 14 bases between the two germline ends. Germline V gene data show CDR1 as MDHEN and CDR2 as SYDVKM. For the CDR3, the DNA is TGTGCCAGCGAGGGGGTGGGCCAGAACACCGGGGAGCTGTTTTTT. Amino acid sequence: CASEGVGQNTGELFF.

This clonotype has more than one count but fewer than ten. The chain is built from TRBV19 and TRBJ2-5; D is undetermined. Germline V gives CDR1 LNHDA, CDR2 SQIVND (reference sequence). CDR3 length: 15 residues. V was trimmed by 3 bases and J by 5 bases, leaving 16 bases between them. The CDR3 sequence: CASSITSAASETQYF. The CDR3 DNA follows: TGTGCCAGTAGTATTACCTCGGCCGCGTCGGAGACCCAGTACTTC.

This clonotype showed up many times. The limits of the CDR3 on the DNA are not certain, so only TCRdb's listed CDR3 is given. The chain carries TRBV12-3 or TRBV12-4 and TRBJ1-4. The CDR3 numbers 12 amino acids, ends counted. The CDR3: CASSTSTGKLFF.

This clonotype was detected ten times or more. CDR3 nucleotide sequence: TGTGCCAGTAGCCCGACTAGACAGGGCAGAGATACGCAGTATTTT. Translated: CASSPTRQGRDTQYF. The chain recombines TRBV19 with TRBJ2-3; the D gene is possibly TRBD1 (7 bases). Trimming took off 6 bases at V and 5 bases at J, with 18 bases between the two ends. This CDR3 comprises 15 residues. CDR1 and CDR2 from the germline V gene are LNHDA and SQIVND (reference sequence).

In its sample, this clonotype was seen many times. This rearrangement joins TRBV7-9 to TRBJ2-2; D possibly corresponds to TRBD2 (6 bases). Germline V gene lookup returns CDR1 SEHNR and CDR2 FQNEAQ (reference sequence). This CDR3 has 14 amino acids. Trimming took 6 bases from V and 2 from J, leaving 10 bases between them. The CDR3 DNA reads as TGTGCCAGCAGTCCCGGGGGAAACACCGGGGAGCTGTTTTTT. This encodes CASSPGGNTGELFF. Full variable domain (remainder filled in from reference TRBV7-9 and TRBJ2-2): DTGVSQNPRHKITKRGQNVTFRCDPISEHNRLYWYRQTLGQGPEFLTYFQNEAQLEKSRLLSDRFSAERPKGSFSTLEIQRTEQGDSAMYLCASSPGGNTGELFFGEGSRLTVL.

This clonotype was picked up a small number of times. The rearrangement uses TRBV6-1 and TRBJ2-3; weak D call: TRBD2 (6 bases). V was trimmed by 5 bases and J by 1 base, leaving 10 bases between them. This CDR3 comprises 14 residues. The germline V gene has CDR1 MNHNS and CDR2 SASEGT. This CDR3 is CASSWSSGTDTQYF. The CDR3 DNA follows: TGTGCCAGCAGTTGGTCTAGCGGCACAGATACGCAGTATTTT.

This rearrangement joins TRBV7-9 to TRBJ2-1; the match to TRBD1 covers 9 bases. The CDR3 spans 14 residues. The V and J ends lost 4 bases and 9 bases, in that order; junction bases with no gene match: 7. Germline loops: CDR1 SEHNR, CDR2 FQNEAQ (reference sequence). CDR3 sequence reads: CASSSGQGFGEQFF. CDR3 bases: TGTGCCAGCAGCTCGGGACAGGGTTTTGGTGAGCAGTTCTTC.

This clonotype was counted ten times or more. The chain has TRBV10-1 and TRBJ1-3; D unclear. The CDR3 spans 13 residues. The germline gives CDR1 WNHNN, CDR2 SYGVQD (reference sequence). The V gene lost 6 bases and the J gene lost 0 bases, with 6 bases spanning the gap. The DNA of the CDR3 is TGCGCCAGCAGCAGATCCTCTGGAAACACCATATATTTT. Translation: CASSRSSGNTIYF.

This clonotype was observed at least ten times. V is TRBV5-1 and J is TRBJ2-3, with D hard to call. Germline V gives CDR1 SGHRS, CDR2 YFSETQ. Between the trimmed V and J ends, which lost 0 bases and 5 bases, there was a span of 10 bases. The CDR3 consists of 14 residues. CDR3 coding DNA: TGCGCCAGCAGCTTGGAGAGCCAAAAAGATACGCAGTATTTT. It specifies CASSLESQKDTQYF.

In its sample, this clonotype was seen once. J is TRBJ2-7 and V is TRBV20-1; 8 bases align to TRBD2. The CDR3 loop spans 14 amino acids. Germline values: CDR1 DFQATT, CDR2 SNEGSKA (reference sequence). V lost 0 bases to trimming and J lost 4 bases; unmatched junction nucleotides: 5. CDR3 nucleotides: TGCAGTGCTAGAGAGCGGGAGGAACAATACGAGCAGTACTTC. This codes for CSAREREEQYEQYF.

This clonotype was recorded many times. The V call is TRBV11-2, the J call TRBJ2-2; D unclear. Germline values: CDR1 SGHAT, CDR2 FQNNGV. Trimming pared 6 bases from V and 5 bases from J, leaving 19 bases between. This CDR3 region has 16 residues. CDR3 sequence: CASSSLRTVRTGELFF. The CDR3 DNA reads TGTGCCAGCAGTTCGCTAAGGACGGTTAGAACCGGGGAGCTGTTTTTT.

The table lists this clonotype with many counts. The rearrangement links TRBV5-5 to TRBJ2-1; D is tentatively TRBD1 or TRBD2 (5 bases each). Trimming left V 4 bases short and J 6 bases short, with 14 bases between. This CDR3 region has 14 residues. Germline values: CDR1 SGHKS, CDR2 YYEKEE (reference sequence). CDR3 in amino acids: CASSESGTINEQFF. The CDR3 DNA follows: TGTGCCAGCAGCGAATCCGGGACGATCAATGAGCAGTTCTTC.

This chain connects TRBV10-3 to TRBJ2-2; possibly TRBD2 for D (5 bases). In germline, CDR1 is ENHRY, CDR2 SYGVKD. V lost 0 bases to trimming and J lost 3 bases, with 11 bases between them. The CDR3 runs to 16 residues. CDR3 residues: CAISESERVDTGELFF. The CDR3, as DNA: TGTGCCATCAGTGAGTCGGAGAGGGTCGACACCGGGGAGCTGTTTTTT.

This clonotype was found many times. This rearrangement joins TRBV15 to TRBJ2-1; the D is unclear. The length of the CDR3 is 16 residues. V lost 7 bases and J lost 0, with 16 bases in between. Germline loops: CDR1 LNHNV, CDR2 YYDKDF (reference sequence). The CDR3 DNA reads TGTGCCACCAATCGCCGGAAGATCGACTCCTACAATGAGCAGTTCTTC. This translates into CATNRRKIDSYNEQFF.

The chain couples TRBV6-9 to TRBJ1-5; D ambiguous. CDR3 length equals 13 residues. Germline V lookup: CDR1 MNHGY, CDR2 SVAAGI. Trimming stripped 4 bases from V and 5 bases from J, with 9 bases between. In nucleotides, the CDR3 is TGTGCCAGCAGTTTCTCTATCTATCAGCCCCAGCATTTT. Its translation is CASSFSIYQPQHF.

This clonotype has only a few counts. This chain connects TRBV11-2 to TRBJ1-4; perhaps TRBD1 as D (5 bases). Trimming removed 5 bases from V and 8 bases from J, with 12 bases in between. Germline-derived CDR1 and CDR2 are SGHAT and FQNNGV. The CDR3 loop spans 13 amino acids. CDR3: CASSPGFREKLFF. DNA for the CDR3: TGTGCCAGCAGCCCAGGGTTCCGAGAAAAACTGTTTTTT.

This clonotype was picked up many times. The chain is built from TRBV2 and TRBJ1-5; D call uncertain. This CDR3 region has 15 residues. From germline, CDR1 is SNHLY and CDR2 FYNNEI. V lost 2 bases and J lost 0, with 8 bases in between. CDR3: CASSERPYSNQPQHF. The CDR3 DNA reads TGTGCCAGCAGTGAACGGCCGTATAGCAATCAGCCCCAGCATTTT. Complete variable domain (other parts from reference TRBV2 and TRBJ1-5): EPEVTQTPSHQVTQMGQEVILRCVPISNHLYFYWYRQILGQKVEFLVSFYNNEISEKSEIFDDQFSVERPDGSNFTLKIRSTKLEDSAMYFCASSERPYSNQPQHFGDGTRLSIL.

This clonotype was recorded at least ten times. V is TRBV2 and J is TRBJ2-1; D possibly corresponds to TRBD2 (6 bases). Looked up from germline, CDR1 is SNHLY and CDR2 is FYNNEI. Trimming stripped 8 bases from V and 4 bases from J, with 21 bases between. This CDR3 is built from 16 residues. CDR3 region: CASGGAGSGVYNEQFF. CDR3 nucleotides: TGTGCCAGCGGAGGGGCGGGCTCTGGGGTATACAATGAGCAGTTCTTC.

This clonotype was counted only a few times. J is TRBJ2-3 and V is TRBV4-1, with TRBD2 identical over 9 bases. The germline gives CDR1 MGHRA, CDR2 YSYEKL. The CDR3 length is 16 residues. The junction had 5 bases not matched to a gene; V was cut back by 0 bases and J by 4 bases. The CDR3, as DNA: TGCGCCAGCAGCCAAGAAGGGCGGGGGGGCCCAGATACGCAGTATTTT. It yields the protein CASSQEGRGGPDTQYF.

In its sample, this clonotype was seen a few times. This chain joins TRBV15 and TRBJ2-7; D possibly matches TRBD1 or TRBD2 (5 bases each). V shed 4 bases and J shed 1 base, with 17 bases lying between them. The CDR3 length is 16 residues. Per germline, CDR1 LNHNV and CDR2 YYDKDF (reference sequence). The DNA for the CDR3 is TGTGCCACCAGCACCCTTGGGGGAGCGACTTCCTACGAGCAGTACTTC. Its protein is CATSTLGGATSYEQYF.

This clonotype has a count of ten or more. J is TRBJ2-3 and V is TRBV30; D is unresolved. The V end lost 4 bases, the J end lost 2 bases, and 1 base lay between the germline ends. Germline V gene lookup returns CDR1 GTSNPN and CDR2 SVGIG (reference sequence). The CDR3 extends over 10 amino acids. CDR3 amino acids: CAWNTDTQYF. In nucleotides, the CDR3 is TGTGCCTGGAACACAGATACGCAGTATTTT.

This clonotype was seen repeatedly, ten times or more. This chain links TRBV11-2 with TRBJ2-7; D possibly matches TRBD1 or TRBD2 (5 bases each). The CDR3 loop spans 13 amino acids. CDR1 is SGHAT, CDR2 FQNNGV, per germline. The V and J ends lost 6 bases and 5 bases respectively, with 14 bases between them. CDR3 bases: TGTGCCAGCAGGGGACCGGGACGTGACGAGCAGTACTTC. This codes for CASRGPGRDEQYF.

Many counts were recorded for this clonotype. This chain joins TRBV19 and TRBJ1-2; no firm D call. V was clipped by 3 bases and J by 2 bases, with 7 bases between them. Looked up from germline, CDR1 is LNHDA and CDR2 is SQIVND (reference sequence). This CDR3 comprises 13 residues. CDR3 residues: CASSMYGNYGYTF. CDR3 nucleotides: TGTGCCAGTAGTATGTACGGGAACTATGGCTACACCTTC.

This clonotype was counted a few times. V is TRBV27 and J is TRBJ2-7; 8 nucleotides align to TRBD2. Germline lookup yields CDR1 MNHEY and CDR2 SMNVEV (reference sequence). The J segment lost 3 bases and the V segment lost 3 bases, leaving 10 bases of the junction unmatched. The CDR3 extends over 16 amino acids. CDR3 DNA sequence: TGTGCCAGCAGTTTCCTGAGCGGGAGATTGGTCTACGAGCAGTACTTC. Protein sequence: CASSFLSGRLVYEQYF.

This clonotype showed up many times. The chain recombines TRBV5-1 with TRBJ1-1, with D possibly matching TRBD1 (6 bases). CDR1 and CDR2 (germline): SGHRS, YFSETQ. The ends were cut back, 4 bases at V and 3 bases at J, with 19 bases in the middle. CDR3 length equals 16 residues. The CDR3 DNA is TGCGCCAGCAGCCTGACCCCAACAGGGCTGGACACTGAAGCTTTCTTT. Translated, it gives CASSLTPTGLDTEAFF.

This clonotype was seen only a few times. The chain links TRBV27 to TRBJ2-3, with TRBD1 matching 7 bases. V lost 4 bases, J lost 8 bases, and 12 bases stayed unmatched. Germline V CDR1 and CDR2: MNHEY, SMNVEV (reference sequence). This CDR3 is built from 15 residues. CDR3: CASSSTSRGYGTQYF. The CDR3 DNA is TGTGCCAGCAGTTCCACGAGCAGGGGGTACGGTACGCAGTATTTT.